These 24 T cell receptor beta chains share one sample of origin, sequenced in a study of blood T cell repertoires in COVID-19. Clones were sequenced by immunoSEQ multiplex PCR, and TCRdb holds only the in-frame ones, with some missing. The sample carries about 140,000 clones, approximately 86% recorded once. The sequencing input was peripheral blood. Receptors originate from a man in his sixties or seventies with acute or convalescent COVID-19.

This rearrangement joins TRBV19 to TRBJ1-1; the D gene is possibly TRBD1 (6 bases). The CDR3 loop spans 15 amino acids. From germline, CDR1 is LNHDA and CDR2 SQIVND (reference sequence). V lost 3 bases and J lost 5, with 16 bases in between. The CDR3 bases are TGTGCCAGTAGTATCGAGGGCAGGGGCGATACTGAAGCTTTCTTT. This gives the protein CASSIEGRGDTEAFF.

The chain combines TRBV29-1 with TRBJ2-2, with 10 bases fitting TRBD2. CDR1 and CDR2 (germline): SQVTM, ANQGSEA. The CDR3 extends over 15 amino acids. The V segment lost 5 bases and the J segment 1 base; nucleotides outside the gene matches: 4. The CDR3 DNA sequence: TGCAGCGTTCGGGGACTAGCGATGAACACCGGGGAGCTGTTTTTT. It is translated as CSVRGLAMNTGELFF.

The J gene is TRBJ2-7, the V gene TRBV19; 8 nucleotides match TRBD2. The CDR3 has 14 residues. Unmatched junction bases numbered 7, after V lost 3 bases and J lost 6 bases. CDR1 is LNHDA and CDR2 is SQIVND in the germline V gene (reference sequence). Written as DNA, the CDR3 is TGTGCCAGTAGTATTGGACTAGCCTACCGCGAGCAGTACTTC. Residues: CASSIGLAYREQYF.

The CDR3 nucleotides are TGTGCCAGCAGCTTGACAGGGACCGGGGAGCTGTTTTTT. Residues: CASSLTGTGELFF. V and J are TRBV11-3 and TRBJ2-2; 7 bases are a match to TRBD1. Trimming took 3 bases from V and 5 from J; bases not matched to a gene: 0. This CDR3 has 13 amino acids. Germline lookup yields CDR1 SGHNT and CDR2 YENEEA.

V usage is TRBV21-1 and J usage is TRBJ1-4. TRBV21-1 is tagged as a pseudogene. This CDR3 contains 18 residues. The CDR3, as DNA: TGTGCCAGCAGCCACCCCGGACGGACTCCTGCAACTAATGAAAAACTGTTTTTT. Translation gives CASSHPGRTPATNEKLFF.

This clone appeared a single time. V is TRBV5-8 and J is TRBJ2-1; 7 bases map to TRBD1. There are 14 residues in the CDR3. J lost 5 bases, V lost 3 bases, and 5 bases had no gene match. Germline CDR1 SGHTS, CDR2 YDEGEE. The CDR3 sequence is CASSSRQGNNEQFF. CDR3 DNA sequence: TGTGCCAGCAGCTCCAGACAGGGAAACAATGAGCAGTTCTTC.

The chain employs TRBV4-2 and TRBJ1-5; D perhaps matches TRBD1 (6 bases). In germline, CDR1 is LGHNA, CDR2 YNFKEQ. This CDR3 contains 17 residues. The ends were cut back, 3 bases at V and 0 bases at J, with 15 bases in the middle. The CDR3 DNA reads TGTGCCAGCAGCCACGACGGACAGTTGAATAGCAATCAGCCCCAGCATTTT. Its protein product is CASSHDGQLNSNQPQHF.

The rearrangement links TRBV2 to TRBJ2-7; the D gene is possibly TRBD2 (5 bases). The CDR3 extends over 14 amino acids. V gave up 7 bases and J gave up 0 bases, with 13 bases separating them. CDR1 and CDR2 from the germline V gene are SNHLY and FYNNEI. CDR3 sequence (DNA): TGTGCCAGCAAAGTCGTAGGGAGCTCCTACGAGCAGTACTTC. The encoded protein is CASKVVGSSYEQYF. The full variable domain, with the rest looked up from reference TRBV2 and TRBJ2-7, is EPEVTQTPSHQVTQMGQEVILRCVPISNHLYFYWYRQILGQKVEFLVSFYNNEISEKSEIFDDQFSVERPDGSNFTLKIRSTKLEDSAMYFCASKVVGSSYEQYFGPGTRLTVT.

The chain employs TRBV9 and TRBJ2-3; perhaps TRBD2 as D (6 bases). V lost 4 bases to trimming and J lost 4 bases, with 13 bases between them. Per the germline V gene, CDR1 is SGDLS and CDR2 is YYNGEE. The CDR3 spans 14 residues. CDR3 protein: CASSPTTSSDTQYF. The CDR3 DNA sequence: TGTGCCAGCAGCCCTACGACTAGTTCAGATACGCAGTATTTT.

In DNA, the CDR3 is TGCGCCAGCAGCCGGAGGCAGCGAGACTCCTACAATGAGCAGTTCTTC. Translated: CASSRRQRDSYNEQFF. The chain couples TRBV5-1 to TRBJ2-1, with D perhaps matching TRBD2 (5 bases). CDR1 is SGHRS, CDR2 YFSETQ, per germline. The CDR3 extends over 16 amino acids. The germline V and J ends were trimmed by 4 bases and 0 bases, with 14 bases remaining between them.

This chain uses TRBV12-3 or TRBV12-4 with TRBJ1-5; D is uncertain. The germline V and J ends were trimmed by 6 bases and 7 bases, with 10 bases remaining between them. CDR3 length: 12 amino acids. The CDR3 here is CASSLDIQPQHF. The CDR3 DNA follows: TGTGCCAGCAGCCTAGATATCCAGCCCCAGCATTTT.

The V call is TRBV5-1, the J call TRBJ2-1, with 7 positions matching TRBD2. J lost 4 bases, V lost 3 bases, and 4 bases had no gene match. Germline V lookup: CDR1 SGHRS, CDR2 YFSETQ. The CDR3 length is 14 residues. The CDR3 is CASSWGGSYNEQFF. CDR3 nucleotide sequence: TGCGCCAGCAGCTGGGGGGGTTCGTACAATGAGCAGTTCTTC. Full variable domain (missing parts from reference TRBV5-1 and TRBJ2-1): KAGVTQTPRYLIKTRGQQVTLSCSPISGHRSVSWYQQTPGQGLQFLFEYFSETQRNKGNFPGRFSGRQFSNSRSEMNVSTLELGDSALYLCASSWGGSYNEQFFGPGTRLTVL.

This clone was seen only a few times. This sequence joins TRBV2 and TRBJ1-1; D ambiguous. Germline lookup yields CDR1 SNHLY and CDR2 FYNNEI. This CDR3 region has 12 residues. The V end was cut by 7 bases, the J end by 1 base, with 7 bases between. CDR3 nucleotides: TGTGCCAGCAAACCGGGGAACACTGAAGCTTTCTTT. Amino acid sequence: CASKPGNTEAFF.

V is TRBV6-5 and J is TRBJ2-3; no clear D. Germline CDR1 MNHEY, CDR2 SVGAGI. The V and J ends lost 2 bases and 1 base respectively, with 13 bases between them. The CDR3 has 16 amino acids. CDR3 loop: CASSYGALAGTDTQYF. In DNA form, the CDR3 reads TGTGCCAGCAGTTACGGAGCACTGGCTGGCACAGATACGCAGTATTTT.

The CDR3 spells CASSLARGANVLTF. Written as DNA, the CDR3 is TGTGCCAGCAGCTTAGCGCGTGGGGCCAACGTCCTGACTTTC. This chain uses TRBV7-9 with TRBJ2-6, with D hard to call. Trimming stripped 0 bases from V and 3 bases from J, with 3 bases between. The CDR3 covers 14 residues. CDR1 is SEHNR and CDR2 is FQNEAQ in the germline V gene (reference sequence). Full variable domain (rest looked up from reference TRBV7-9 and TRBJ2-6): DTGVSQNPRHKITKRGQNVTFRCDPISEHNRLYWYRQTLGQGPEFLTYFQNEAQLEKSRLLSDRFSAERPKGSFSTLEIQRTEQGDSAMYLCASSLARGANVLTFGAGSRLTVL.

This chain connects TRBV28 to TRBJ2-2; D is unresolved. The V gene's germline CDR1 is MDHEN and CDR2 SYDVKM. There are 16 residues in the CDR3. Trimming took 0 bases from V and 2 from J, leaving 10 bases between them. The CDR3 loop is CASSLWATLNTGELFF. The DNA of the CDR3 is TGTGCCAGCAGTTTATGGGCAACCCTTAACACCGGGGAGCTGTTTTTT.

This clone was recorded only once. This chain uses TRBV4-2 with TRBJ2-3, with 11 nucleotides matching TRBD1. Germline CDR1 LGHNA, CDR2 YNFKEQ. J lost 2 bases, V lost 3 bases, and 7 bases had no gene match. The length of the CDR3 is 17 residues. This chain's CDR3 is CASSQTGTGGSTDTQYF. The CDR3 DNA reads as TGTGCCAGCAGCCAGACCGGGACAGGGGGGTCCACAGATACGCAGTATTTT.

The V and J genes are TRBV3-1 (or the pseudogene TRBV3-2) and TRBJ1-1, with 11 bases identical to TRBD1. This CDR3 comprises 17 residues. V shed 2 bases, J shed 4 bases, and the junction held 9 bases outside the gene matches. Germline CDR1 reads LGHDT; CDR2 reads YNNKEL (reference sequence). This CDR3 reads CASSQIGGTGGTTEAFF. CDR3 coding DNA: TGTGCCAGCAGCCAAATTGGGGGGACAGGGGGGACCACTGAAGCTTTCTTT.

The CDR3 loop is CASSQLDRGGYTF. Here the CDR3 DNA reads TGTGCCAGCAGCCAACTGGACAGGGGGGGCTACACCTTC. The rearrangement joins TRBV14 to TRBJ1-2; 10 nucleotides match TRBD1. The CDR3 consists of 13 residues. The V gene's germline CDR1 is SGHDN and CDR2 FVKESK. With V trimmed by 2 bases and J by 8 bases, 2 bases remained unmatched.

This clone appeared a single time. The genes are TRBV5-4 and TRBJ1-6; D perhaps matches TRBD1 (5 bases). CDR3 length: 16 amino acids. Looked up from germline, CDR1 is SGHNT and CDR2 is YYREEE (reference sequence). Trimming stripped 3 bases from V and 9 bases from J, with 19 bases between. This chain's CDR3 is CASSYNSGVGGSPLHF. As DNA, the CDR3 is TGTGCCAGCAGCTATAATTCGGGGGTGGGGGGTTCACCCCTCCACTTT.

The chain joins TRBV2 to TRBJ1-3; D is unresolved. V gave up 6 bases and J gave up 0 bases, with 9 bases separating them. This CDR3 spans 14 amino acids. Germline V gene sequence: CDR1 SNHLY, CDR2 FYNNEI. DNA for the CDR3: TGTGCCAGCAGAGCCGATTCCTCTGGAAACACCATATATTTT. Its translation: CASRADSSGNTIYF.

The CDR3 coding sequence is TGTGCCAGCAGCCCCCGCTGGACAGGGGCCGGAAACACCATATATTTT. This sequence encodes CASSPRWTGAGNTIYF. This chain joins TRBV7-8 and TRBJ1-3; 9 bases map to TRBD1. Losses at the gene ends were 5 bases for V and 4 bases for J; bases not matched to a gene: 9. From germline, CDR1 is SGHVS and CDR2 FQNEAQ. The CDR3 consists of 16 residues.

The rearrangement links TRBV30 to TRBJ1-5; D unclear. With 4 bases removed from V and 1 base from J, the gap between germline ends came to 8 bases. Germline assignment: CDR1 GTSNPN and CDR2 SVGIG (reference sequence). This CDR3 has 13 amino acids. The CDR3 region has the DNA TGTGCCTGGACGGGAGGAAGCAATCAGCCCCAGCATTTT. Translating gives CAWTGGSNQPQHF.

The V and J genes are TRBV14 and TRBJ1-1, with a possible D match to TRBD1 (5 bases). CDR1 is SGHDN and CDR2 is FVKESK in the germline V gene. V lost 4 bases, J lost 0 bases, and 12 bases lay in between. This CDR3 is built from 15 residues. The CDR3 DNA reads as TGTGCCAGCAGCCCATTAACAGGCGTGAACACTGAAGCTTTCTTT. Residues: CASSPLTGVNTEAFF.